This T cell receptor beta chain was captured by sequencing in a study of OX40 agonist ivuxolimab in advanced cancers. About the study: The dose-escalation cohort was around 83% male, with a mean age of 60 years, ranging about 20 to 79.

Only in-frame clones appear in the TCRdb table, and some are missing; sequencing was by immunoSEQ multiplex PCR. The data show approximately 3,400 clones, 80% seen once. For this clone: The antigen is not known.

It was autoimmune disease history or systemic immunosuppression that excluded patients. Study conclusions and caveats: Mean expanded clone counts were higher in CD8+ than CD4+ T cells.

Trimming removed 6 bases from V and 1 base from J, with 9 bases in between. From germline, CDR1 is MNHNS and CDR2 SASEGT. The CDR3 spans 13 residues. The specimen was CD4+ or CD8+ T cells sorted from blood, collected in a trial of the OX40 agonist ivuxolimab. The chain joins TRBV6-1 to TRBJ1-1; D is unclear. The receptor's source is an adult with an advanced solid tumor such as melanoma, head and neck, liver or kidney cancer. The DNA for the CDR3 is TGTGCCAGCAGCCTAGGCTGGAACACTGAAGCTTTCTTT. Its translation is CASSLGWNTEAFF.